The 30 T cell receptor beta chains below come from one sample, sequenced in a study of shared clonotypes between healthy human individuals. Profiled with immunoSEQ multiplex PCR; TCRdb holds only in-frame clones, not every one. Among roughly 2,300,000 clones, 85% to 95% were seen once, and the ten largest hold about 0.36%. The sequencing input was naive CD4+ T cells from PBMCs. Subset defined: CD45RA+ positively selected. These receptors all come from a man younger than 30 in good health. Some clones in this sample may be carry-over from other donors' samples.

V gene TRBV30 combines with J gene TRBJ1-5, with TRBD1 identical over 8 bases. The junction had 8 bases not matched to a gene; V was cut back by 3 bases and J by 7 bases. The CDR3 has 14 amino acids. CDR1 and CDR2 from the germline V gene are GTSNPN and SVGIG (reference sequence). CDR3 in DNA: TGTGCCTGGAGGCACCAGGGGGCAGAGCAGCCCCAGCATTTT. It codes for CAWRHQGAEQPQHF.

The V and J genes are TRBV6-1 and TRBJ1-1; the match to TRBD1 covers 7 bases. The CDR3 is made up of 13 amino acids. The germline CDR1 and CDR2 sequences are MNHNS and SASEGT. With V trimmed by 6 bases and J by 3 bases, 4 bases remained unmatched. CDR3 in DNA: TGTGCCAGCAGAGAGGACAGGTACACTGAAGCTTTCTTT. Protein product: CASREDRYTEAFF.

The chain carries TRBV7-2 and TRBJ2-3; no clear D gene. From germline, CDR1 is SGHTA and CDR2 FQGNSA. This CDR3 comprises 15 residues. The germline V and J ends were trimmed by 5 bases and 2 bases, with 14 bases remaining between them. DNA for the CDR3: TGTGCCAGCAGCCCGTTATCAGTTACCACAGATACGCAGTATTTT. As protein: CASSPLSVTTDTQYF.

The chain has TRBV28 and TRBJ2-5, with D perhaps TRBD1 or TRBD2 (6 bases each). V lost 3 bases and J 5 bases, leaving 19 bases between the germline ends. The CDR3 length is 16 residues. The germline CDR1 and CDR2 sequences are MDHEN and SYDVKM. Written as DNA, the CDR3 is TGTGCCAGCAGTTTTTGGGGGGTCGTTGGACAGGAGACCCAGTACTTC. Translated, it gives CASSFWGVVGQETQYF.

CDR3 loop: CASSPPGTGYGYTF. For the CDR3, the DNA is TGTGCCAGCAGCCCCCCCGGGACAGGGTACGGCTACACCTTC. The rearrangement uses TRBV7-2 and TRBJ1-2; 9 bases agree with TRBD1. There are 14 residues in the CDR3. Germline CDR1 and CDR2: SGHTA and FQGNSA. Trimming took 5 bases from V and 8 from J; bases not matched to a gene: 9.

Points on this clone: The sample contains more than one DNA sequence encoding this CDR3. The chain has TRBV5-1 and TRBJ1-4; perhaps TRBD1 as D (6 bases). V was cut by 0 bases and J by 8 bases, with 14 bases left in between. Germline V gene sequence: CDR1 SGHRS, CDR2 YFSETQ. This CDR3 region has 15 residues. In nucleotides, the CDR3 is TGCGCCAGCAGCTTGGAGGGGGGCTCGGGAGAAAAACTGTTTTTT. Translating it yields CASSLEGGSGEKLFF. The full variable domain, in which reference TRBV5-1 and TRBJ1-4 provide the parts outside the CDR3, is KAGVTQTPRYLIKTRGQQVTLSCSPISGHRSVSWYQQTPGQGLQFLFEYFSETQRNKGNFPGRFSGRQFSNSRSEMNVSTLELGDSALYLCASSLEGGSGEKLFFGSGTQLSVL.

V gene TRBV6-4 combines with J gene TRBJ2-1; 11 nucleotides agree with TRBD2. V dropped 5 bases and J dropped 4; count of bases not matched to a gene: 4. Germline CDR1 MRHNA, CDR2 SNTAGT. This CDR3 has 15 residues. The CDR3 DNA is TGTGCCAGCAGTAGGGGACTAGCGGCTTACAATGAGCAGTTCTTC. It encodes CASSRGLAAYNEQFF.

In the case of this clone: The same CDR3 can be traced to other DNA sequences in this sample. The V call is TRBV30, the J call TRBJ1-2; D is unresolved. Germline V lookup: CDR1 GTSNPN, CDR2 SVGIG (reference sequence). This CDR3 contains 13 residues. V was clipped by 2 bases and J by 5 bases, with 12 bases between them. The DNA of the CDR3 is TGTGCCTGGAGTCCCGGAACAGTTTATGGCTACACCTTC. Translation gives CAWSPGTVYGYTF.

This chain joins TRBV9 and TRBJ1-4, with D possibly TRBD1 on 5 matching bases. The ends were cut back, 4 bases at V and 4 bases at J, with 14 bases in the middle. The CDR3 totals 15 residues. Germline V gene sequence: CDR1 SGDLS, CDR2 YYNGEE. CDR3 in amino acids: CASSPEGRVNEKLFF. CDR3 nucleotide sequence: TGTGCCAGCAGCCCCGAGGGCAGGGTTAATGAAAAACTGTTTTTT.

In its sample, this clone was seen once. The CDR3 region has the DNA TGTGCCACCAGCATCGACAGGGGGATCTCACCCCTCCACTTT. The encoded protein is CATSIDRGISPLHF. The chain uses TRBV15 and TRBJ1-6; 9 nucleotides match TRBD1. Germline lookup yields CDR1 LNHNV and CDR2 YYDKDF (reference sequence). The J segment lost 10 bases and the V segment lost 4 bases, leaving 5 bases of the junction unmatched. The length of the CDR3 is 14 residues.

The chain joins TRBV27 to TRBJ2-1; 10 bases line up with TRBD2. J gave up 2 bases and V 5 bases, and 9 bases lay outside the gene matches. Germline V CDR1 and CDR2: MNHEY, SMNVEV (reference sequence). The CDR3 contains 17 residues. CDR3 bases: TGTGCCAGCAGTGGGACCGACACTAGCGGGGCCTACAATGAGCAGTTCTTC. Residues: CASSGTDTSGAYNEQFF.

This chain links TRBV7-9 with TRBJ1-4, with D possibly TRBD1 on 6 matching bases. Germline V gene lookup returns CDR1 SEHNR and CDR2 FQNEAQ (reference sequence). The CDR3 covers 16 residues. V was trimmed by 5 bases and J by 0 bases, leaving 13 bases between them. This CDR3 is CASSIGQKATNEKLFF. CDR3 sequence (DNA): TGTGCCAGCAGCATAGGACAGAAGGCAACTAATGAAAAACTGTTTTTT.

The chain carries TRBV5-1 and TRBJ2-7, with 7 positions matching TRBD2. The CDR3 extends over 14 amino acids. CDR1 is SGHRS, CDR2 YFSETQ, per germline. The V gene end was trimmed by 2 bases and the J gene end by 2 bases; junction bases not matched to a gene: 4. The DNA of the CDR3 is TGCGCCAGCAGCTTCGCGGGAGACGCCTACGAGCAGTACTTC. It encodes CASSFAGDAYEQYF.

The chain couples TRBV6-5 to TRBJ1-1; 10 positions match TRBD1. The CDR3 extends over 15 amino acids. Germline CDR1 is MNHEY and CDR2 is SVGAGI. The ends lost 6 bases at V and 3 bases at J; junction bases unmatched: 7. The CDR3 spells CASRRGTGADTEAFF. The CDR3 bases are TGTGCCAGCAGAAGAGGGACAGGGGCGGACACTGAAGCTTTCTTT.

DNA for the CDR3: TGTGCCAGCAGCGTAGGGACGAATTCACCCCTCCACTTT. Translating gives CASSVGTNSPLHF. This chain joins TRBV9 and TRBJ1-6, with D unclear. Trimming took off 0 bases at V and 7 bases at J, with 5 bases between the two ends. The CDR3 covers 13 residues. CDR1 and CDR2 (germline): SGDLS, YYNGEE.

On this clone itself: This specimen includes other DNA sequences encoding the same CDR3. The chain uses TRBV18 and TRBJ1-2; maybe TRBD1 (6 bases). The CDR3 totals 14 residues. Germline V CDR1 and CDR2: KGHSH, LQKENI. V lost 3 bases to trimming and J lost 4 bases, with 12 bases between them. The CDR3 loop reads CASSPSGQSYGYTF. CDR3 nucleotide sequence: TGTGCCAGCTCACCGAGCGGACAGAGCTATGGCTACACCTTC.

On this clone itself: At the DNA level, this CDR3 is encoded by other sequences in the same sample as well. This chain joins TRBV5-4 and TRBJ2-2; no reliable D call. The CDR3 spans 13 residues. V lost 0 bases and J lost 2, with 2 bases in between. From germline, CDR1 is SGHNT and CDR2 YYREEE (reference sequence). The CDR3 here is CASSLGNTGELFF. The CDR3 nucleotides are TGTGCCAGCAGCTTGGGCAACACCGGGGAGCTGTTTTTT.

Only one count was recorded for this clone. This chain joins TRBV2 and TRBJ2-2; D perhaps matches TRBD1 (6 bases). Trimming left V 5 bases short and J 4 bases short, with 14 bases between. This CDR3 spans 15 amino acids. CDR1 and CDR2 from the germline V gene are SNHLY and FYNNEI. The CDR3 DNA reads as TGTGCCAGCAGTTTAGACAGGTATGCCACCGGGGAGCTGTTTTTT. Residues: CASSLDRYATGELFF.

V gene TRBV27 combines with J gene TRBJ1-2; D possibly corresponds to TRBD1 (6 bases). The CDR3 is 16 residues long. CDR1 MNHEY and CDR2 SMNVEV come from the germline V gene (reference sequence). V gave up 2 bases and J gave up 0 bases, with 13 bases separating them. CDR3 DNA sequence: TGTGCCAGCAGTTTACACAGGGTGCCCTCTAACTATGGCTACACCTTC. Translation gives CASSLHRVPSNYGYTF.

A word on this clone: The junction shows a germline mismatch at one end, possibly a read error. The rearrangement links TRBV6-1 to TRBJ2-7, with 9 positions matching TRBD1. The CDR3 runs to 12 residues. Looked up from germline, CDR1 is MNHNS and CDR2 is SASEGT. For the CDR3, the DNA is TGTGCCAGCAGTGAAGGGGGACAGGGTTACTGCTTC. Amino acid sequence: CASSEGGQGYCF.

CDR3: CASSASRTGASYEQYF. The CDR3 DNA is TGCGCCAGCAGCGCGTCACGCACCGGAGCCTCCTACGAGCAGTACTTC. The rearrangement uses TRBV5-1 and TRBJ2-7, with D uncertain. The CDR3 consists of 16 residues. V shed 4 bases and J shed 0 bases, with 17 bases lying between them. CDR1 is SGHRS, CDR2 YFSETQ, per germline.

The chain joins TRBV11-3 to TRBJ2-7; 7 bases map to TRBD2. J was trimmed by 0 bases and V by 5 bases; bases with no gene match: 4. Germline V gives CDR1 SGHNT, CDR2 YENEEA. The CDR3 contains 14 residues. In nucleotides, the CDR3 is TGTGCCAGCAGCCGAGGCGGGGGCTCCTACGAGCAGTACTTC. It specifies CASSRGGGSYEQYF.

The V gene is TRBV6-1, the J gene TRBJ2-2; D is perhaps TRBD1 (5 bases). The length of the CDR3 is 14 residues. V shed 6 bases and J shed 3 bases, with 11 bases lying between them. CDR1 MNHNS and CDR2 SASEGT come from the germline V gene. The CDR3: CASRSDRDTGELFF. CDR3 DNA: TGTGCCAGCAGAAGCGACAGAGACACCGGGGAGCTGTTTTTT.

DNA for the CDR3: TGCGCCAGCAGGCGGGTGGGGGCTAATGAGCAGTTCTTC. It encodes CASRRVGANEQFF. The rearrangement links TRBV4-3 to TRBJ2-1, with D tentatively TRBD1 (6 bases). Looked up from germline, CDR1 is LGHNA and CDR2 is YSLEER. The CDR3 is 13 residues long. The germline V and J ends were trimmed by 6 bases and 7 bases, with 13 bases remaining between them.

In its sample, this clone was seen once. The V call is TRBV7-2, the J call TRBJ2-7; TRBD2 matches 8 bases. The CDR3 covers 15 residues. The V gene end was trimmed by 3 bases and the J gene end by 3 bases; junction bases not matched to a gene: 7. Germline V gene data show CDR1 as SGHTA and CDR2 as FQGNSA. DNA of the CDR3: TGTGCCAGCAGCTTTAGCGGGATGGGGAACTACGAGCAGTACTTC. Translated: CASSFSGMGNYEQYF. The whole variable domain, filled in from reference TRBV7-2 and TRBJ2-7, reads GAGVSQSPSNKVTEKGKDVELRCDPISGHTALYWYRQSLGQGLEFLIYFQGNSAPDKSGLPSDRFSAERTGGSVSTLTIQRTQQEDSAVYLCASSFSGMGNYEQYFGPGTRLTVT.

J is TRBJ2-3 and V is TRBV19; no definite D call. This CDR3 contains 13 residues. CDR1 and CDR2 from the germline V gene are LNHDA and SQIVND (reference sequence). V was clipped by 1 base and J by 6 bases, with 8 bases between them. The CDR3 DNA is TGTGCCAGTAGTATAGGCTCGCGGGATACGCAGTATTTT. Its protein product is CASSIGSRDTQYF. The complete variable domain, with remaining parts taken from reference TRBV19 and TRBJ2-3, reads DGGITQSPKYLFRKEGQNVTLSCEQNLNHDAMYWYRQDPGQGLRLIYYSQIVNDFQKGDIAEGYSVSREKKESFPLTVTSAQKNPTAFYLCASSIGSRDTQYFGPGTRLTVL.

The gene calls are TRBV11-2 and TRBJ1-2; D is perhaps TRBD1 (5 bases). This CDR3 spans 14 amino acids. V dropped 3 bases and J dropped 4 bases, with 12 bases sitting between them. Looked up from germline, CDR1 is SGHAT and CDR2 is FQNNGV. The CDR3 region is CASSLTDSSYGYTF. The CDR3 DNA sequence: TGTGCCAGCAGCTTGACAGACAGCAGCTATGGCTACACCTTC.

V is TRBV6-1 and J is TRBJ2-3; D is ambiguous. The CDR3 has 15 residues. Germline CDR1 is MNHNS and CDR2 is SASEGT. V lost 5 bases, J lost 4 bases, and 16 bases lay in between. As DNA, the CDR3 is TGTGCCAGCAGTCATCCGGGCCACAATGCAGATACGCAGTATTTT. It codes for CASSHPGHNADTQYF.

In regard to this clone: The sample carries other DNA sequences with the same CDR3. This chain joins TRBV5-1 and TRBJ2-5; 11 nucleotides agree with TRBD2. CDR1 and CDR2 (germline): SGHRS, YFSETQ. This CDR3 is built from 16 residues. V gave up 2 bases and J gave up 0 bases; unmatched junction bases: 3. CDR3 DNA sequence: TGCGCCAGCAGCTTAGGACTAGCGGGCCACCAAGAGACCCAGTACTTC. Its translation is CASSLGLAGHQETQYF.

This clone has only one observation. This chain joins TRBV4-1 and TRBJ1-2; no clear D gene. This CDR3 contains 18 residues. Germline CDR1 MGHRA, CDR2 YSYEKL. Trimming pared 1 base from V and 4 bases from J, leaving 22 bases between. CDR3 sequence reads: CASSQVKSGGFYSYGYTF. The CDR3 coding sequence is TGCGCCAGCAGCCAAGTGAAAAGTGGCGGGTTTTATAGCTATGGCTACACCTTC.